This entry lists 23 T cell receptor beta chains sequenced from one sample in a study of control samples from healthy donors and cancer patients. Assay: immunoSEQ multiplex PCR; the TCRdb copy retains only in-frame clones and omits some. The table lists some 67,000 clones, around 87% of them singletons. Sequencing input: PBMCs. These TCRs come from a woman aged 45-65 years with head and neck cancer.

The chain is built from TRBV7-2 and TRBJ1-2, with D possibly being TRBD1 (6 bases). Germline V gene sequence: CDR1 SGHTA, CDR2 FQGNSA. The CDR3 contains 15 residues. The V and J ends lost 1 base and 4 bases respectively, with 13 bases between them. Here the CDR3 reads CASSLEGESLYGYTF. The CDR3 DNA reads as TGTGCCAGCAGCTTAGAGGGGGAGTCCCTCTATGGCTACACCTTC.

The rearrangement joins TRBV4-2 to TRBJ2-3, with D possibly TRBD1 on 5 matching bases. This CDR3 region has 15 residues. The germline V gene encodes CDR1 LGHNA and CDR2 YNFKEQ. V shed 5 bases and J shed 8 bases, with 20 bases lying between them. CDR3 residues: CASSYRQGEEGTQYF. As DNA, the CDR3 is TGTGCCAGCAGCTACCGTCAGGGCGAGGAAGGTACGCAGTATTTT.

The chain uses TRBV3-1 (or the pseudogene TRBV3-2) and TRBJ2-7; no definite D call. Trimming took off 1 base at V and 7 bases at J, with 11 bases between the two ends. Germline CDR1 is LGHDT and CDR2 is YNNKEL (reference sequence). This CDR3 has 13 amino acids. The CDR3, as DNA: TGTGCCAGCAGCCAAGGGGATCTAGGTGAGCAGTACTTC. It translates to CASSQGDLGEQYF.

This sequence joins TRBV4-1 and TRBJ2-5; D unclear. This CDR3 has 15 amino acids. Trimming left V 0 bases short and J 7 bases short, with 15 bases between. Per germline, CDR1 MGHRA and CDR2 YSYEKL. The CDR3 region is CASSQETGLRGTQYF. CDR3 sequence (DNA): TGCGCCAGCAGCCAAGAAACGGGCCTCCGAGGGACCCAGTACTTC.

The chain has TRBV29-1 and TRBJ2-7; D is undetermined. V was trimmed by 4 bases and J by 0 bases, leaving 7 bases between them. This CDR3 spans 12 amino acids. The germline V gene encodes CDR1 SQVTM and CDR2 ANQGSEA. CDR3 protein: CSVVDGSYEQYF. CDR3 nucleotides: TGCAGCGTTGTGGACGGCTCCTACGAGCAGTACTTC.

The rearrangement links TRBV3-1 (or the pseudogene TRBV3-2) to TRBJ1-4, with 7 bases that match TRBD1. V lost 2 bases and J lost 5; bases outside the gene matches: 8. Germline V gene data show CDR1 as LGHDT and CDR2 as YNNKEL (reference sequence). The CDR3 loop spans 16 amino acids. The CDR3 coding sequence is TGTGCCAGCAGCCAACCCCCGGGACAGATAAATGAAAAACTGTTTTTT. Translating it yields CASSQPPGQINEKLFF.

V usage is TRBV5-6 and J usage is TRBJ1-2, with 7 bases identical to TRBD1. J lost 6 bases, V lost 5 bases, and 16 bases had no gene match. Germline CDR1 is SGHDT and CDR2 is YYEEEE. The CDR3 covers 16 residues. The CDR3 DNA is TGTGCCAGCAGGGGAAGGATGCCGGGACAGATAAATGGCTACACCTTC. This codes for CASRGRMPGQINGYTF.

The CDR3 spells CASSVGGTQETQYF. CDR3 nucleotide sequence: TGTGCCAGTAGTGTAGGGGGCACCCAAGAGACCCAGTACTTC. The genes are TRBV19 and TRBJ2-5; 7 bases align to TRBD1. The CDR3 has 14 residues. CDR1 LNHDA and CDR2 SQIVND come from the germline V gene (reference sequence). The junction had 4 bases not matched to a gene; V was cut back by 5 bases and J by 1 base.

V is TRBV4-2 and J is TRBJ2-1; 11 bases are a match to TRBD2. Germline values: CDR1 LGHNA, CDR2 YNFKEQ. With V trimmed by 3 bases and J by 4 bases, 11 bases remained unmatched. CDR3 length: 18 amino acids. In nucleotides, the CDR3 is TGTGCCAGCAGCCACCCGGCGGGGGGGACTAGCGGATACAATGAGCAGTTCTTC. It is translated as CASSHPAGGTSGYNEQFF.

The chain couples TRBV30 to TRBJ1-1, with D uncertain. Trimming cost V 2 bases and J 1 base, with 8 bases left between them. Germline V lookup: CDR1 GTSNPN, CDR2 SVGIG (reference sequence). The CDR3 extends over 13 amino acids. The CDR3 bases are TGTGCCTGGAGTCCAGCCCAGAACACTGAAGCTTTCTTT. This gives the protein CAWSPAQNTEAFF.

This chain joins TRBV4-3 and TRBJ2-4; D is possibly TRBD2 (6 bases). This CDR3 contains 15 residues. The V end was cut by 3 bases, the J end by 8 bases, with 17 bases between. Germline CDR1 is LGHNA and CDR2 is YSLEER. The DNA of the CDR3 is TGCGCCAGCAGCCAGGGCAGAGGGCGGGGATACATTCAGTACTTC. This sequence encodes CASSQGRGRGYIQYF.

The gene calls are TRBV4-3 and TRBJ2-7, with 9 bases identical to TRBD1. The CDR3 spans 14 residues. V lost 1 base and J lost 4; bases outside the gene matches: 2. Germline-derived CDR1 and CDR2 are LGHNA and YSLEER. The CDR3 spells CASSQAQGAYEQYF. DNA of the CDR3: TGCGCCAGCAGCCAAGCACAGGGGGCGTACGAGCAGTACTTC.

The chain employs TRBV6-5 and TRBJ1-6; D ambiguous. The germline gives CDR1 MNHEY, CDR2 SVGAGI. CDR3 length: 15 residues. V shed 3 bases and J shed 5 bases, with 11 bases lying between them. CDR3 bases: TGTGCCAGCAGTTATGGGGTTCAAGATAATTCACCCCTCCACTTT. This encodes CASSYGVQDNSPLHF.

The table lists this clone with a few counts. The CDR3 sequence: CASSEGGALFF. In nucleotides, the CDR3 is TGTGCCAGTAGTGAAGGGGGCGCCCTGTTTTTT. The chain joins TRBV19 to TRBJ1-4; TRBD1 matches at 7 bases. The CDR3 contains 11 residues. CDR1 and CDR2 (germline): LNHDA, SQIVND (reference sequence). The ends lost 5 bases at V and 14 bases at J; junction bases unmatched: 5. Based on the CDR3 plus reference TRBV19 and TRBJ1-4, the full variable domain is DGGITQSPKYLFRKEGQNVTLSCEQNLNHDAMYWYRQDPGQGLRLIYYSQIVNDFQKGDIAEGYSVSREKKESFPLTVTSAQKNPTAFYLCASSEGGALFFGSGTQLSVL.

V and J are TRBV6-5 and TRBJ1-1; 8 bases match TRBD1. CDR3 length equals 15 residues. V lost 4 bases to trimming and J lost 2 bases; unmatched junction nucleotides: 6. Germline V CDR1 and CDR2: MNHEY, SVGAGI. The CDR3 sequence is CASSLWAGGNTEAFF. CDR3 nucleotide sequence: TGTGCCAGCAGTTTGTGGGCAGGGGGCAACACTGAAGCTTTCTTT.

The rearrangement uses TRBV3-1 (or the pseudogene TRBV3-2) and TRBJ1-2; no clear D. V lost 4 bases, J lost 6 bases, and 15 bases lay in between. The length of the CDR3 is 14 residues. From germline, CDR1 is LGHDT and CDR2 YNNKEL (reference sequence). CDR3: CASSPRVGWDGYTF. In nucleotides, the CDR3 is TGTGCCAGCAGCCCCCGGGTAGGGTGGGATGGCTACACCTTC.

A single count supports this clone. The rearrangement uses TRBV5-1 and TRBJ2-1; D may correspond to TRBD1 or TRBD2 (5 bases each). With 0 bases removed from V and 4 bases from J, the gap between germline ends came to 14 bases. The CDR3 spans 16 residues. Per germline, CDR1 SGHRS and CDR2 YFSETQ. The CDR3 spells CASSLGRVGPYNEQFF. CDR3 DNA: TGCGCCAGCAGCTTGGGCAGGGTGGGACCTTACAATGAGCAGTTCTTC.

This chain joins TRBV28 and TRBJ2-7; 8 bases match TRBD1. In germline, CDR1 is MDHEN, CDR2 SYDVKM. The CDR3 extends over 14 amino acids. J was trimmed by 3 bases and V by 6 bases; bases with no gene match: 7. CDR3 loop: CASSEDRDVYEQYF. The CDR3 DNA reads as TGTGCCAGCAGCGAGGACAGGGATGTCTACGAGCAGTACTTC.

The CDR3 DNA is TGTGCCAGCAGTGAACAGGGGACAGATACGCAGTATTTT. The encoded protein is CASSEQGTDTQYF. V and J are TRBV6-1 and TRBJ2-3; maybe TRBD1 (6 bases). Per the germline V gene, CDR1 is MNHNS and CDR2 is SASEGT. The CDR3 extends over 13 amino acids. Trimming shortened V by 2 bases and J by 3 bases, and 6 bases separated the two germline ends.

The CDR3 DNA reads as TGTGCCAGCAGTTTAATGGGGAACACTGAAGCTTTCTTT. Translated, it gives CASSLMGNTEAFF. V gene TRBV6-2 or TRBV6-3 combines with J gene TRBJ1-1; D remains ambiguous. Trimming stripped 4 bases from V and 1 base from J, with 7 bases between. CDR3 size: 13 residues. Looked up from germline, CDR1 is MNHEY and CDR2 is SVGEGT.

This chain joins TRBV19 and TRBJ2-3, with D uncertain. V gave up 0 bases and J gave up 1 base, with 11 bases separating them. The CDR3 consists of 16 residues. CDR1 and CDR2 from the germline V gene are LNHDA and SQIVND (reference sequence). For the CDR3, the DNA is TGTGCCAGTAGTATAGATGTGGCAGGCGGCACAGATACGCAGTATTTT. Its protein product is CASSIDVAGGTDTQYF.

The chain is built from TRBV7-2 and TRBJ2-2; either TRBD1 or TRBD2 may supply D (6 bases each). Germline V lookup: CDR1 SGHTA, CDR2 FQGNSA. This CDR3 spans 15 amino acids. The V and J ends lost 6 bases and 2 bases respectively, with 13 bases between them. The chain's CDR3 is CASSIGGLNTGELFF. Here the CDR3 DNA reads TGTGCCAGCAGTATAGGGGGACTTAACACCGGGGAGCTGTTTTTT.

The V call is TRBV20-1, the J call TRBJ1-1, with D unclear. The germline V gene has CDR1 DFQATT and CDR2 SNEGSKA (reference sequence). There are 12 residues in the CDR3. V gave up 3 bases and J gave up 8 bases, with 13 bases separating them. The CDR3 here is CSASTREREAFF. In DNA, the CDR3 is TGCAGTGCTAGTACCCGGGAGAGGGAAGCTTTCTTT.